The 21 T cell receptor beta chains listed next were all sequenced from one sample in a study of a mutant IDH1 vaccine in newly diagnosed glioma. Sequencing used immunoSEQ multiplex PCR; TCRdb keeps in-frame clones, though not all of them. The sample has under 35,000 clones; approximately 90% are singletons. Time point given: baseline, week 1 (first vaccination visit). Documented treatment: pre-vaccination baseline after standard-of-care therapy. This sample comprised PBMCs, obtained from a glioma patient treated with radiotherapy, temozolomide or both. The receptors derive from a woman in her thirties or forties with glioma.

The J gene is TRBJ1-2, the V gene TRBV6-6, with D possibly TRBD1 on 5 matching bases. This CDR3 contains 13 residues. Between the trimmed V and J ends, which lost 7 bases and 6 bases, there was a span of 15 bases. CDR1 is MNHNY and CDR2 is SVGAGI in the germline V gene (reference sequence). The CDR3, as DNA: TGTGCCAGCACTACTCCGCCGGGGGATGGCTACACCTTC. Translating it yields CASTTPPGDGYTF.

The sample holds one count of this clone. V is TRBV6-5 and J is TRBJ1-4, with a weak D call TRBD1 (6 bases). The germline V gene encodes CDR1 MNHEY and CDR2 SVGAGI. V dropped 6 bases and J dropped 1 base, with 9 bases sitting between them. The CDR3 sequence is 14 residues long. CDR3 DNA sequence: TGTGCCAGCAGGGCACAGGGAACTAATGAAAAACTGTTTTTT. This translates into CASRAQGTNEKLFF.

This chain joins TRBV10-2 and TRBJ1-5, with D possibly TRBD1 on 5 matching bases. CDR1 and CDR2 from the germline V gene are WSHSY and SAAADI. V was cut by 3 bases and J by 3 bases, with 12 bases left in between. The CDR3 sequence is 15 residues long. For the CDR3, the DNA is TGCGCCAGCAGTGAAGCCAGGGTATACAATCAGCCCCAGCATTTT. It codes for CASSEARVYNQPQHF.

V gene TRBV30 combines with J gene TRBJ1-5, with unresolved D. The V gene's germline CDR1 is GTSNPN and CDR2 SVGIG (reference sequence). The CDR3 is made up of 14 amino acids. With 3 bases removed from V and 7 bases from J, the gap between germline ends came to 16 bases. CDR3 amino acids: CAWSADLGQQPQHF. The CDR3 nucleotides are TGTGCCTGGAGCGCAGACCTTGGGCAGCAGCCCCAGCATTTT.

The sample holds one count of this clone. V gene TRBV7-2 combines with J gene TRBJ1-1, with 9 bases aligning to TRBD1. V lost 5 bases, J lost 6 bases, and 7 bases stayed unmatched. Germline V CDR1 and CDR2: SGHTA, FQGNSA. The CDR3 runs 14 residues. The CDR3 nucleotides are TGTGCCAGCAGCCCCACAGGGGGCTGGTCTGAAGCTTTCTTT. Residues: CASSPTGGWSEAFF. Using reference TRBV7-2 and TRBJ1-1 for the parts outside the CDR3, the full variable domain is GAGVSQSPSNKVTEKGKDVELRCDPISGHTALYWYRQSLGQGLEFLIYFQGNSAPDKSGLPSDRFSAERTGGSVSTLTIQRTQQEDSAVYLCASSPTGGWSEAFFGQGTRLTVV.

The V gene is TRBV20-1, the J gene TRBJ2-7, with D tentatively TRBD2 (5 bases). The germline V gene has CDR1 DFQATT and CDR2 SNEGSKA (reference sequence). With 6 bases removed from V and 2 bases from J, the gap between germline ends came to 8 bases. The CDR3 sequence is 11 residues long. This chain's CDR3 is CSAGVPYEQYF. The CDR3 bases are TGCAGTGCCGGGGTTCCCTACGAGCAGTACTTC.

The rearrangement links TRBV7-2 to TRBJ2-5, with 7 bases fitting TRBD2. Near its end, the DNA agrees better with TRBJ2-7, so the J call may be wrong. The CDR3 has 15 residues. Germline loops: CDR1 SGHTA, CDR2 FQGNSA. The CDR3 DNA is TGTGCCAGCAGCCCGACTAGCAAACGCCCCTACGAGCAGTACTTC. Residues: CASSPTSKRPYEQYF.

The V gene is TRBV7-9, the J gene TRBJ2-4, with D unresolved. V shed 5 bases and J shed 8 bases, with 7 bases lying between them. CDR1 and CDR2 (germline): SEHNR, FQNEAQ (reference sequence). The CDR3 runs to 11 residues. The CDR3 coding sequence is TGTGCCAGCAGCACCCGCGACATTCAGTACTTC. Protein product: CASSTRDIQYF.

This clone was seen once. The chain has TRBV6-6 and TRBJ2-5, with unresolved D. V dropped 6 bases and J dropped 1 base, with 3 bases sitting between them. Germline V lookup: CDR1 MNHNY, CDR2 SVGAGI (reference sequence). This CDR3 contains 11 residues. Written as DNA, the CDR3 is TGTGCCAGCAGATTCCAAGAGACCCAGTACTTC. Amino acid sequence: CASRFQETQYF.

This clone was found once. This sequence joins TRBV4-1 and TRBJ2-1; D may be TRBD1 (6 bases). Between the trimmed V and J ends, which lost 4 bases and 0 bases, there was a span of 16 bases. The CDR3 totals 17 residues. Germline loops: CDR1 MGHRA, CDR2 YSYEKL. The CDR3 loop reads CASSPLDRTPSYNEQFF. The CDR3 region has the DNA TGCGCCAGCAGCCCTCTCGACAGGACCCCCTCCTACAATGAGCAGTTCTTC.

The rearrangement uses TRBV4-2 and TRBJ1-2; possibly TRBD1 for D (5 bases). CDR1 is LGHNA and CDR2 is YNFKEQ in the germline V gene. This CDR3 spans 12 amino acids. Deletions cut 4 bases from V and 6 bases from J, with 9 bases between. The CDR3 here is CASSPGTDGYTF. The CDR3 bases are TGTGCCAGCAGCCCCGGGACGGATGGCTACACCTTC.

This clone is a singleton in its sample. This chain links TRBV10-3 with TRBJ1-5, with a possible D match to TRBD1 (6 bases). Per germline, CDR1 ENHRY and CDR2 SYGVKD. V gave up 3 bases and J gave up 4 bases, with 13 bases separating them. This CDR3 region has 15 residues. DNA of the CDR3: TGTGCCATCAGTGATCAGGGGCCCGGAAATCAGCCCCAGCATTTT. Translation: CAISDQGPGNQPQHF.

In nucleotides, the CDR3 is TGCGCCAGCAGCCCCTTTCCCGGTAGCACAGATACGCAGTATTTT. This gives the protein CASSPFPGSTDTQYF. The chain carries TRBV5-1 and TRBJ2-3, with unresolved D. The germline V gene encodes CDR1 SGHRS and CDR2 YFSETQ. The CDR3 is made up of 15 amino acids. V dropped 4 bases and J dropped 0 bases, with 12 bases sitting between them.

This sequence joins TRBV4-2 and TRBJ2-3; 11 nucleotides align to TRBD2. CDR3 length: 15 residues. J gave up 6 bases and V 4 bases, and 6 bases lay outside the gene matches. Germline lookup yields CDR1 LGHNA and CDR2 YNFKEQ. CDR3 sequence (DNA): TGTGCCAGCAGCCCACGACTAGCGGGGATTGATACGCAGTATTTT. It translates to CASSPRLAGIDTQYF.

The V and J genes are TRBV29-1 and TRBJ1-2; 8 positions match TRBD1. V gave up 4 bases and J gave up 5 bases; unmatched junction bases: 0. The CDR3 has 11 residues. In germline, CDR1 is SQVTM, CDR2 ANQGSEA. The DNA for the CDR3 is TGCAGCGTTGGGACAGGGTATGGCTACACCTTC. Its translation is CSVGTGYGYTF.

The chain is built from TRBV7-9 and TRBJ2-1, with TRBD2 matching 8 bases. Germline CDR1 reads SEHNR; CDR2 reads FQNEAQ (reference sequence). Germline trimming cut 4 bases from V and 4 bases from J; bases unmatched to any gene: 6. CDR3 length equals 15 residues. CDR3 DNA sequence: TGTGCCAGCAGCTCTCCGGGACTAGTGTACAATGAGCAGTTCTTC. Translating gives CASSSPGLVYNEQFF. Looking up the rest from reference TRBV7-9 and TRBJ2-1 gives the full variable domain: DTGVSQNPRHKITKRGQNVTFRCDPISEHNRLYWYRQTLGQGPEFLTYFQNEAQLEKSRLLSDRFSAERPKGSFSTLEIQRTEQGDSAMYLCASSSPGLVYNEQFFGPGTRLTVL.

This chain joins TRBV9 and TRBJ2-1; a weak D match, TRBD2 (5 bases). The CDR3 extends over 12 amino acids. V was cut by 1 base and J by 10 bases, with 9 bases left in between. Germline assignment: CDR1 SGDLS and CDR2 YYNGEE. CDR3 coding DNA: TGTGCCAGCAGCGTACCCCGCGGGGAGCAGTTCTTC. It codes for CASSVPRGEQFF.

The V call is TRBV2, the J call TRBJ1-4, with TRBD1 matching 8 bases. Germline CDR1 is SNHLY and CDR2 is FYNNEI. Trimming took 6 bases from V and 2 from J; bases not matched to a gene: 8. This CDR3 region has 16 residues. The CDR3 DNA reads TGTGCCAGCAGCGTGACAGGGGATTACACTAATGAAAAACTGTTTTTT. Translated: CASSVTGDYTNEKLFF.

This clone was observed a handful of times. This rearrangement joins TRBV9 to TRBJ1-1; D gene uncertain. Trimming cost V 0 bases and J 2 bases, with 11 bases left between them. The CDR3 consists of 15 residues. CDR1 SGDLS and CDR2 YYNGEE come from the germline V gene. This CDR3 is CASSVAWGGNTEAFF. In nucleotides, the CDR3 is TGTGCCAGCAGCGTAGCTTGGGGAGGTAACACTGAAGCTTTCTTT.

The chain joins TRBV27 to TRBJ2-3; 7 positions match TRBD2. The trim removed 6 bases at V and 0 bases at J, leaving 6 bases unmatched. Germline V gene lookup returns CDR1 MNHEY and CDR2 SMNVEV (reference sequence). The CDR3 runs 15 residues. As DNA, the CDR3 is TGTGCCAGCAGCCTAGCGGATACTAGCACAGATACGCAGTATTTT. Translating gives CASSLADTSTDTQYF.

The chain has TRBV19 and TRBJ1-2; D ambiguous. The V and J ends lost 6 bases and 1 base respectively, with 3 bases between them. CDR3 length: 11 residues. Germline V gene sequence: CDR1 LNHDA, CDR2 SQIVND (reference sequence). The CDR3, as DNA: TGTGCCAGTAGCATTAACTATGGCTACACCTTC. Amino acid sequence: CASSINYGYTF.